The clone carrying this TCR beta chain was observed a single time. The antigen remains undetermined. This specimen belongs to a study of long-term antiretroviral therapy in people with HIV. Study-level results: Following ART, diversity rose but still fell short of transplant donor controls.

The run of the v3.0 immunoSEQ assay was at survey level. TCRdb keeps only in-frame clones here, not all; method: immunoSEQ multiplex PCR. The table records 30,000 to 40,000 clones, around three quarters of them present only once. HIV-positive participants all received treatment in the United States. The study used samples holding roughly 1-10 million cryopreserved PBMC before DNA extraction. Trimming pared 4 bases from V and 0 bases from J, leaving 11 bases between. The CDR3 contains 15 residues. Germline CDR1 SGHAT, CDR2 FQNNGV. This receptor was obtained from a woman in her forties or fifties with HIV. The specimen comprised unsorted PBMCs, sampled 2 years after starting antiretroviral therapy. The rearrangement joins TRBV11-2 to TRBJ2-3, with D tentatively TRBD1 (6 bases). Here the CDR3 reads CASSSRQASTDTQYF. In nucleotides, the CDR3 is TGTGCCAGCAGCTCAAGACAGGCTAGCACAGATACGCAGTATTTT.